The present T cell receptor (beta chain) was sequenced within a study of shared clonotypes between healthy human individuals. Study in general: CD8 memory received one plate per donor, CD8 naive two, CD4 memory three and CD4 naive three. Points from the study as a whole: Large sequencing depth failed to make sorted-subset sequencing complete, rarefaction showed. Compared with memory subsets, naive subsets generally had larger estimated richness. Sequencing depth was predicted to influence how clonotypes are shared among donors.

For this clone: Its antigen is not known.

The protocol was immunoSEQ multiplex PCR, while the TCRdb copy is restricted to in-frame clones and leaves out a portion. This sample has approximately 2.5 million clones, with about 92% found just once. This CDR3 has 15 amino acids. From germline, CDR1 is SNHLY and CDR2 FYNNEI. The V gene end was trimmed by 5 bases and the J gene end by 7 bases; junction bases not matched to a gene: 5. The chain uses TRBV2 and TRBJ2-2; 12 bases map to TRBD1. This receptor was taken from a man younger than 35 in good health. The specimen was naive CD4+ T cells sorted from blood. As to subset: CD45RA+ positively selected. The CDR3 loop reads CASSTGTGGSGELFF. The CDR3 DNA reads TGTGCCAGCAGTACCGGGACAGGGGGCAGCGGGGAGCTGTTTTTT.